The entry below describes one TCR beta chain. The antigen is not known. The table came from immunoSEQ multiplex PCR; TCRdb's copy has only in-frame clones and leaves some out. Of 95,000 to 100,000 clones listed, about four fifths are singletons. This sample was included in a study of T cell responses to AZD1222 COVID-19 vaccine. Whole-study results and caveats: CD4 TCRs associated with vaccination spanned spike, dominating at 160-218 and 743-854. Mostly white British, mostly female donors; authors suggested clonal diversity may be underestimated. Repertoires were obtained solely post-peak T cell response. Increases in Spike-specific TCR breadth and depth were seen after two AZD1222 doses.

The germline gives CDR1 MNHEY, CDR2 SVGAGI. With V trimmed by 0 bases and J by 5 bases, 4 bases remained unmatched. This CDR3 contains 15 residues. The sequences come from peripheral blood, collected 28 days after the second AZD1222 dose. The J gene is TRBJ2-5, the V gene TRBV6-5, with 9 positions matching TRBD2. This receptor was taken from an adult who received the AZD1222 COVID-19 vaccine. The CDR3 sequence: CASSYSSLAGETQYF. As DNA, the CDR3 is TGTGCCAGCAGTTACTCTTCTCTAGCGGGGGAGACCCAGTACTTC.